The T cell receptor (beta chain) described here comes from a study of early T cells in non-severe SARS-CoV-2 infection. For the study at large: RNA in bulk from unsorted whole blood was sequenced, and chains were unpaired.

Individual cDNA molecules were tagged with unique molecular identifiers. Via MiXCR, TCRdb re-called the 5' RACE reads, giving one row per CDR3 protein. The sample has some 30,000 distinct CDR3 sequences, 5.8% seen once. The study, taken as a whole, reports: The matching step, a VDJdb search, favored anti-spike CD8 responses and missed private and CD4 specificities.

Concerning this clonotype itself: What it binds is unknown. A read error may be the cause here, since a much bigger clone is one base away.

Trimming shortened V by 7 bases and J by 1 base, and 17 bases separated the two germline ends. The CDR3 sequence is 15 residues long. The V gene's germline CDR1 is SGHRS and CDR2 YFSETQ. The origin of this receptor is an adult who was a healthcare worker with PCR-confirmed SARS-CoV-2 infection or an uninfected control (not recorded which). The genes are TRBV5-1 and TRBJ2-5; the D gene is possibly TRBD2 (5 bases). The sample comprised whole blood. DNA of the CDR3: TGCGCCAGCCACACAACGTCGGCGGGCCAAGAGACCCAGTACTTC. This codes for CASHTTSAGQETQYF.